The present entry profiles one T cell receptor (beta chain) with its context. Its target is not known. These data originate in a study of cytomegalovirus exposure and HLA in healthy donors. Whole-study results and caveats: In a later analysis, TCR beta V- and J-gene trimming showed a link to a missense DCLRE1C variant. Indistinguishable V segments such as TRBV6-2 and TRBV6-3 were excluded.

Germline V gene lookup returns CDR1 SGHKS and CDR2 YYEKEE (reference sequence). V shed 4 bases and J 5 bases; nucleotides not matched to a gene: 8. The CDR3 spans 16 residues. The PCR used 60 Vbeta and 13 Jbeta primers. Clones were sequenced by immunoSEQ multiplex PCR, and TCRdb holds only the in-frame ones, with some missing. The table shows around 130,000 clones, with roughly 78% occurring only once. Donors counted as nominally healthy when sampled, yet unrecorded immune exposures were likely. The V call is TRBV5-5, the J call TRBJ2-3; 12 nucleotides line up with TRBD2. Sample: PBMCs. This TCR came from a man aged 25-45 years in good health and CMV-seronegative. The CDR3 region is CASSGLAGGQLDTQYF. Here the CDR3 DNA reads TGTGCCAGCAGCGGTCTAGCGGGGGGGCAGTTAGATACGCAGTATTTT.